This T cell receptor beta chain stems from a study of OX40 agonist ivuxolimab in advanced cancers. Concerning this clone: The antigen is unknown.

The repertoire was sequenced with immunoSEQ multiplex PCR; TCRdb's copy has only in-frame clones and lacks some. The sample lists tens of thousands of clones; about 86% were seen once. The CDR3 sequence is 16 residues long. The V gene's germline CDR1 is SGDLS and CDR2 YYNGEE. With 3 bases clipped from V and 0 bases from J, the junction kept 8 bases outside the gene matches. Findings and caveats of the study: Which antigen the expanded peripheral T cells recognized is unknown.

The specimen was CD4+ or CD8+ T cells sorted from blood, collected in a trial of the OX40 agonist ivuxolimab. The chain combines TRBV9 with TRBJ1-1; 7 nucleotides line up with TRBD1. This receptor was taken from an adult with an advanced solid tumor such as melanoma, head and neck, liver or kidney cancer. CDR3 bases: TGTGCCAGCAGCGATAACAGGGACAGCGTGAACACTGAAGCTTTCTTT. Its protein is CASSDNRDSVNTEAFF. The entire variable domain, with the rest obtained from reference TRBV9 and TRBJ1-1, is as follows: DSGVTQTPKHLITATGQRVTLRCSPRSGDLSVYWYQQSLDQGLQFLIQYYNGEERAKGNILERFSAQQFPDLHSELNLSSLELGDSALYFCASSDNRDSVNTEAFFGQGTRLTVV.